Listed below are T cell receptor beta chains from one sample, sequenced in a study of technical replicates of blood from a few donors. Using immunoSEQ multiplex PCR, the repertoire was profiled, and TCRdb retains in-frame clones only, with some absent. The sample yields just under 85,000 clones, just over 90% seen once. The source material was T cells isolated from PBMCs. These receptors were taken from a human donor in good health. The CDR3 runs from the conserved cysteine through the conserved F or W. Fields, in order: V gene, D gene, J gene, clone size, CDR3 length, CDR3 protein, CDR3 DNA. A D gene is named only where the DNA matches it firmly. Not every row has a clone size; where given, it reads once, few, many or a size class.

>TRBV5-1|NA|TRBJ2-7|NA|14
CASSLPETSIRQYF
TGCGCTAGCAGCTTGCCAGAAACTAGCATCCGGCAGTACTTC
>TRBV11-3|NA|TRBJ1-2|NA|13
CASSFAGSYGYTF
TGTGCCAGCAGCTTCGCAGGGTCCTATGGCTACACCTTC
>TRBV11-2|NA|TRBJ1-1|NA|14
CASSSQGLNTEAFF
TGTGCCAGCAGCTCCCAGGGGCTGAACACTGAAGCTTTCTTT
>TRBV4-1|NA|TRBJ2-7|NA|15
CASSQIGGLTYEQYF
TGCGCCAGCAGCCAAATAGGCGGCTTAACCTACGAGCAGTACTTC
>TRBV6-6|NA|TRBJ2-1|NA|15
CASSHLGGPSGEQFF
TGTGCCAGCAGTCACCTCGGGGGGCCCTCTGGTGAGCAGTTCTTC
>TRBV7-8|TRBD2|TRBJ2-7|NA|14
CASSSSGGSYEQYF
TGTGCCAGCAGCTCATCGGGAGGCTCCTACGAGCAGTACTTC
>TRBV6-1|TRBD1|TRBJ2-7|NA|15
CASSELGQGLHEQYF
TGTGCCAGCAGTGAATTAGGACAGGGCCTGCACGAGCAGTACTTC
>TRBV7-9|NA|TRBJ1-5|NA|12
CASSRGNQPQHF
TGTGCCAGCAGCAGGGGGAATCAGCCCCAGCATTTT
>TRBV5-1|NA|TRBJ2-1|NA|15
CASSRGETDYNEQFF
TGCGCCAGCAGCCGAGGAGAGACCGACTACAATGAGCAGTTCTTC
>TRBV12-5|TRBD1|TRBJ2-3|NA|14
CASGPGQSTDTQYF
TGTGCTAGTGGTCCGGGACAGAGCACAGATACGCAGTATTTT
>TRBV11-3|TRBD1|TRBJ1-2|once|15
CASSLGRQGSDSYTF
TGTGCCAGCAGCTTAGGGAGACAGGGCTCCGATAGCTACACCTTC
>TRBV12-5|NA|TRBJ1-1|few|12
CASGSTGMRAFF
TGTGCTAGTGGTTCCACCGGGATGAGGGCTTTCTTT
>TRBV28|NA|TRBJ1-4|NA|14
CASRGGTTNEKLFF
TGTGCCAGCAGAGGGGGAACAACTAATGAAAAACTGTTTTTT
>TRBV5-5|TRBD2|TRBJ2-7|NA|14
CASSLGTSPEEQYF
TGTGCCAGCAGCTTGGGGACTAGCCCTGAGGAGCAGTACTTC
>TRBV28|TRBD1|TRBJ1-2|NA|14
CASTQGTGAYGYTF
TGTGCCAGCACGCAAGGGACAGGAGCCTATGGCTACACCTTC
>TRBV28|NA|TRBJ1-2|NA|14
CASCRTADRYGYTF
TGTGCCAGCTGTCGGACAGCCGATCGCTATGGCTACACCTTC
>TRBV11-3|TRBD2|TRBJ2-5|NA|16
CASSLDLLAGEETQYF
TGTGCCAGCAGCTTAGATCTTCTAGCGGGGGAAGAGACCCAGTACTTC
>TRBV5-4|NA|TRBJ2-5|NA|13
CASSLGRKETQYF
TGTGCCAGCAGCTTGGGTAGAAAAGAGACCCAGTACTTC
>TRBV4-2|NA|TRBJ2-1|NA|15
CASSPREGHYNEQFF
TGTGCCAGCAGTCCCCGCGAGGGACACTACAATGAGCAGTTCTTC
>TRBV5-4|TRBD1|TRBJ2-7|NA|14
CASSLGTGAYEQYF
TGTGCCAGCAGCTTGGGGACAGGGGCCTACGAGCAGTACTTC
>TRBV14|TRBD2|TRBJ2-3|NA|20
CASSQDLLAGGGLDTDTQYF
TGTGCCAGCAGCCAAGATCTGTTAGCGGGAGGAGGATTGGACACAGATACGCAGTATTTT
>TRBV4-1|TRBD2|TRBJ2-2|NA|16
CASSPTGGGATGELFF
TGCGCCAGCAGCCCCACTGGCGGGGGGGCGACCGGGGAGCTGTTTTTT
>TRBV5-1|TRBD2|TRBJ2-3|NA|17
CASSLGLAGGPSDTQYF
TGCGCCAGCAGCTTGGGTCTAGCGGGGGGGCCATCAGATACGCAGTATTTT
>TRBV4-1|TRBD1|TRBJ1-4|NA|16
CASSPGVGTGNEKLFF
TGCGCCAGCAGCCCCGGGGTAGGGACAGGGAATGAAAAACTGTTTTTT
>TRBV15|NA|TRBJ2-7|NA|14
CATSRGGQLGEQYF
TGTGCCACCAGCAGAGGGGGACAATTAGGGGAGCAGTACTTC
>TRBV5-1|NA|TRBJ2-6|NA|15
CASRKAGSGANVLTF
TGCGCCAGCAGAAAGGCAGGCTCTGGGGCCAACGTCCTGACTTTC
>TRBV2|NA|TRBJ2-2|few|16
CASSEALASGTGELFF
TGTGCCAGCAGTGAAGCCCTAGCCTCGGGCACCGGGGAGCTGTTTTTT
>TRBV5-4|NA|TRBJ1-1|NA|15
CASSPQGLSNTEAFF
TGTGCCAGCAGCCCCCAGGGACTCTCGAACACTGAAGCTTTCTTT
>TRBV6-6|TRBD1|TRBJ1-1|NA|13
CASSYGQGAKAFF
TGTGCCAGCAGTTACGGGCAGGGGGCAAAAGCTTTCTTT
>TRBV7-9|TRBD1|TRBJ1-2|NA|14
CASSPLDRGTGYTF
TGTGCCAGCAGCCCGCTAGACAGGGGGACTGGCTACACCTTC
>TRBV5-1|TRBD1|TRBJ2-2|NA|17
CASSSRTGGALSGELFF
TGCGCCAGCAGCTCCCGGACAGGGGGCGCTTTATCCGGGGAGCTGTTTTTT
>TRBV12-5|TRBD1|TRBJ1-1|NA|16
CASGSHPGQGSLEAFF
TGTGCTAGTGGTTCTCATCCGGGACAGGGGTCATTAGAAGCTTTCTTT
>TRBV6-5|TRBD1|TRBJ2-3|once|16
CASSSSGTGVLNTQYF
TGTGCCAGCAGTTCCTCGGGGACAGGGGTTCTGAATACGCAGTATTTT
>TRBV10-3|NA|TRBJ2-7|NA|9
CAITRGNHF
TGTGCCATCACAAGGGGTAATCACTTC
>TRBV30|NA|TRBJ2-1|NA|16
CAWRQQATNSYNEQFF
TGTGCCTGGAGGCAACAGGCAACGAACTCCTACAATGAGCAGTTCTTC
>TRBV6-6|NA|TRBJ2-3|NA|12
CASSLEAPTQYF
TGTGCCAGCAGCTTAGAGGCTCCTACGCAGTATTTT
>TRBV6-5|TRBD1|TRBJ1-3|NA|15
CASSYTGTGGNTIYF
TGTGCCAGCAGTTACACCGGGACAGGCGGAAACACCATATATTTT
>TRBV7-7|TRBD2|TRBJ2-3|NA|17
CASSLSGSGGASDTQYF
TGTGCTAGCAGCTTAAGCGGTAGCGGGGGGGCTTCAGATACGCAGTATTTT
>TRBV5-8|NA|TRBJ2-5|NA|14
CASSLAPGGETQYF
TGTGCCAGCAGCTTGGCACCGGGCGGGGAGACCCAGTACTTC
>TRBV7-2|NA|TRBJ2-1|NA|13
CASNQVPLGLMFF
TGTGCCAGCAACCAGGTTCCTCTGGGGCTGATGTTCTTC
>TRBV4-1|NA|TRBJ2-6|NA|15
CASSLLYSGANVLTF
TGCGCCAGCAGCCTGTTGTACTCTGGGGCCAACGTCCTGACTTTC